Each of the 8 T cell receptor beta chains below was sequenced from the same sample in a study of OX40 agonist ivuxolimab in advanced cancers. Data came from immunoSEQ multiplex PCR; TCRdb stores just in-frame clones and leaves some out. The sample shows tens of thousands of clones, about 80% of them seen only once. This material consisted of CD4+ or CD8+ T cells sorted from blood, taken in a trial of the OX40 agonist ivuxolimab. Receptors were obtained from an adult with an advanced solid tumor such as melanoma, head and neck, liver or kidney cancer.

This clone was seen a handful of times. This CDR3 reads CASSVGTVDGEKLFF. CDR3 nucleotides: TGTGCCAGCAGCGTAGGCACAGTTGATGGTGAAAAACTGTTTTTT. J is TRBJ1-4 and V is TRBV9; the D is unclear. The CDR3 has 15 residues. Trimming left V 0 bases short and J 7 bases short, with 13 bases between. Germline CDR1 reads SGDLS; CDR2 reads YYNGEE.

The chain employs TRBV7-2 and TRBJ2-3; D gene ambiguous. The CDR3 spans 17 residues. Per the germline V gene, CDR1 is SGHTA and CDR2 is FQGNSA. V dropped 1 base and J dropped 0 bases, with 14 bases sitting between them. The CDR3 protein is CASSLVGGFASTDTQYF. The CDR3, as DNA: TGTGCCAGCAGCTTAGTAGGTGGATTCGCAAGCACAGATACGCAGTATTTT.

The CDR3 loop is CASSESSGTVISEQYF. CDR3 coding DNA: TGTGCCAGCAGCGAAAGTTCCGGGACAGTGATTTCCGAGCAGTACTTC. The V gene is TRBV7-9, the J gene TRBJ2-7, with 7 bases matching TRBD1. From germline, CDR1 is SEHNR and CDR2 FQNEAQ (reference sequence). Trimming cost V 5 bases and J 6 bases; bases outside gene matches: 16. CDR3 length: 16 residues.

J is TRBJ1-4 and V is TRBV5-1; D is uncertain. The CDR3 has 15 residues. V lost 6 bases to trimming and J lost 0 bases, with 12 bases between them. From germline, CDR1 is SGHRS and CDR2 YFSETQ. The CDR3 loop reads CASTVDGATNEKLFF. CDR3 nucleotides: TGCGCCAGCACTGTTGACGGGGCAACTAATGAAAAACTGTTTTTT.

The chain carries TRBV7-2 and TRBJ2-3; D perhaps matches TRBD1 (6 bases). Trimming took off 1 base at V and 9 bases at J, with 11 bases between the two ends. The CDR3 sequence is 13 residues long. Germline-derived CDR1 and CDR2 are SGHTA and FQGNSA. CDR3 sequence (DNA): TGTGCCAGCAGCTTAGAGACCCAGGGGACGCAGTATTTT. Its translation is CASSLETQGTQYF.

The genes are TRBV10-3 and TRBJ1-2; tentative D call: TRBD1 (5 bases). The length of the CDR3 is 15 residues. V was clipped by 6 bases and J by 2 bases, with 16 bases between them. In germline, CDR1 is ENHRY, CDR2 SYGVKD. In nucleotides, the CDR3 is TGTGCCATCAGGGAAAGTGGGGGGGACAACTATGGCTACACCTTC. This translates into CAIRESGGDNYGYTF.

This clone was detected only a few times. The chain has TRBV7-2 and TRBJ2-3, with D perhaps matching TRBD2 (6 bases). V was shortened by 4 bases and J by 4 bases, with 15 bases between the two germline ends. The germline CDR1 and CDR2 sequences are SGHTA and FQGNSA. The CDR3 runs 15 residues. CDR3 amino acids: CASSSGLRDPDTQYF. CDR3 sequence (DNA): TGTGCCAGCAGCTCGGGACTGCGGGACCCAGATACGCAGTATTTT.

The V gene is TRBV19, the J gene TRBJ1-2; no reliable D call. Trimming pared 9 bases from V and 6 bases from J, leaving 17 bases between. CDR1 is LNHDA and CDR2 is SQIVND in the germline V gene (reference sequence). The CDR3 is 13 residues long. This CDR3 reads CARMGSGEDGYTF. In DNA form, the CDR3 reads TGTGCCAGGATGGGCAGCGGGGAGGATGGCTACACCTTC.